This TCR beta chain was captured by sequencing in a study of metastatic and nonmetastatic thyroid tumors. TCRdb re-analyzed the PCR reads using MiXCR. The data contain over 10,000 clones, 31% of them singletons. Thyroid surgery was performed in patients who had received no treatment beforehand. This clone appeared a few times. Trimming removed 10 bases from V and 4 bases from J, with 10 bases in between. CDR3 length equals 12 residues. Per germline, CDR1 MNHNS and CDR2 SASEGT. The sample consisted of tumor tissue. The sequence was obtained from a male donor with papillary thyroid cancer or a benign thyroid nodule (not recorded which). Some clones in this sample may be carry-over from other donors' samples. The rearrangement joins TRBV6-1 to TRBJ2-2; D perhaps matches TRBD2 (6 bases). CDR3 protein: CAIRGSTGELFF. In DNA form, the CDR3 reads TGTGCCATTCGGGGGAGCACCGGGGAGCTGTTTTTT.